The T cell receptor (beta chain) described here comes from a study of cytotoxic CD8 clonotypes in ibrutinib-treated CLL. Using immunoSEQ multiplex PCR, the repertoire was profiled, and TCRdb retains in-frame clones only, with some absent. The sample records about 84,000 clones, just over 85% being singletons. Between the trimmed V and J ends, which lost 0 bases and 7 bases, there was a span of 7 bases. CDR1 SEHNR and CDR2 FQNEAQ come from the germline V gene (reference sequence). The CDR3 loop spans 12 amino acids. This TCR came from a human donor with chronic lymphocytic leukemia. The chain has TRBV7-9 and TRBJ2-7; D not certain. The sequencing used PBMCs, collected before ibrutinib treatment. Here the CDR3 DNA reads TGTGCCAGCAGCTTAGCTGCCCCAGAGCAGTACTTC. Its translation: CASSLAAPEQYF.